This T cell receptor beta chain comes out of a study of blood T cell repertoires in COVID-19. Study at large: Donors in the United States, Italy and Spain gave samples during acute or convalescent COVID-19. PBMCs, B-cell-depleted T cells, or T cells provided the cDNA or gDNA that made up the material.

The germline CDR1 and CDR2 sequences are LNHDA and SQIVND (reference sequence). The CDR3 sequence is 15 residues long. The V end lost 3 bases, the J end lost 0 bases, and 10 bases lay between the germline ends. Study processing details: Nucleated cell number was recorded as an estimate derived from reference gene primer amplification. Sequencing used immunoSEQ multiplex PCR; TCRdb keeps in-frame clones, though not all of them. V, J and clone size are taken as reported in that table, and D and trimming were inferred from the DNA itself. This sample yields under 500,000 clones, of which around 89% are seen a single time; 4% to 4.5% belongs to the top ten.

The sequenced material came from peripheral blood. The chain is built from TRBV19 and TRBJ2-3; D not resolved. The sequence derives from a woman in her twenties or thirties with acute or convalescent COVID-19. The CDR3 DNA reads as TGTGCCAGTAGTATGCGAGGCGGCAGCACAGATACGCAGTATTTT. This gives the protein CASSMRGGSTDTQYF.